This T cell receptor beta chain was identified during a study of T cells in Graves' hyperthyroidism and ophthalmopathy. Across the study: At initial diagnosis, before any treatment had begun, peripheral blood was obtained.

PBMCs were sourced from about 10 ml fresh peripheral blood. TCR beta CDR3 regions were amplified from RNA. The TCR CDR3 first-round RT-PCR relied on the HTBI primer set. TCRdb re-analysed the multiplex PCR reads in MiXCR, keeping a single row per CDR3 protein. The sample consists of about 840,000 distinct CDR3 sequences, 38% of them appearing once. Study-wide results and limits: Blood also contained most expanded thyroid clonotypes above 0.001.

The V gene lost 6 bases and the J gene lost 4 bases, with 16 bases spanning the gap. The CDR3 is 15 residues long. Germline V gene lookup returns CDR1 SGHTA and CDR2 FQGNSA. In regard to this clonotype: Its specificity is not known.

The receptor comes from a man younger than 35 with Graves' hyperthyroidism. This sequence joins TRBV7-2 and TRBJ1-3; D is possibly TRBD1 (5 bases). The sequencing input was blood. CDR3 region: CASSYSVKGGNTIYF. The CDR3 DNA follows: TGTGCCAGCAGTTACTCGGTGAAGGGGGGAAACACCATATATTTT. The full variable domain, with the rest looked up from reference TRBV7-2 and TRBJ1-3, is GAGVSQSPSNKVTEKGKDVELRCDPISGHTALYWYRQSLGQGLEFLIYFQGNSAPDKSGLPSDRFSAERTGGSVSTLTIQRTQQEDSAVYLCASSYSVKGGNTIYFGEGSWLTVV.